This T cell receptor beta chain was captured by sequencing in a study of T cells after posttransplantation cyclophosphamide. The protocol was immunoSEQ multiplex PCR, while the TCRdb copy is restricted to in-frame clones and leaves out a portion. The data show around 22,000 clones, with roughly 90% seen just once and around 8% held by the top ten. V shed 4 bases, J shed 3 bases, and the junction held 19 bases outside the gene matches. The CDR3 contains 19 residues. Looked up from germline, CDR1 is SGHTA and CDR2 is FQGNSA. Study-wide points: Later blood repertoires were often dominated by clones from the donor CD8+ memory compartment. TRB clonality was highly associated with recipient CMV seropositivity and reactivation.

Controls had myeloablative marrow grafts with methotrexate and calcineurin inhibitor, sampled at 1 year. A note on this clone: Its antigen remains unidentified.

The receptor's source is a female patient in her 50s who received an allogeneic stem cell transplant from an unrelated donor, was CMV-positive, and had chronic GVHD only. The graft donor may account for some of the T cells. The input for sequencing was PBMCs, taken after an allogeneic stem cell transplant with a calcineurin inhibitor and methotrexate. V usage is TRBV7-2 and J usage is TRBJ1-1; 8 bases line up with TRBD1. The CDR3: CASSSLPGTGRPMYTEAFF. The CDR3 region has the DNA TGTGCCAGCAGCTCTCTTCCCGGGACAGGCCGGCCAATGTACACTGAAGCTTTCTTT.